Following are 32 T cell receptor beta chains from one sample sequenced in a study of beta chain features in type 1 diabetes. cDNA synthesis used the whole RNA isolate, giving expressed TCRB sequences. Assay used: immunoSEQ multiplex PCR; TCRdb lists only in-frame clones, some missing. The repertoire includes 35,000 to 45,000 clones, 65% to 80% of them detected once, and 1.5% to 2% sits in the top ten. Broader study findings: People with Type 1 diabetes carried modestly yet significantly shorter TCRB CDR3s in all four CD4+ subsets.

What these receptors recognize is not known. Specimen: Tregs from blood. Every receptor here comes from a man aged 30 to 45 with type 1 diabetes. Some clones in this sample may be carry-over from other donors' samples.

V and J are TRBV7-3 and TRBJ2-3; TRBD1 matches at 8 bases. V trimming: 4 bases; J trimming: 6 bases; junction bases outside the gene matches: 9. This CDR3 contains 15 residues. Germline loops: CDR1 SGHTA, CDR2 FQGTGA. CDR3 DNA: TGTGCCAGCAGCTCCGACGGACAGGGCGGGGATACGCAGTATTTT. Translating it yields CASSSDGQGGDTQYF.

This clone has only a few counts. The junction departs from germline at one end; a sequencing error may be responsible. V and J are TRBV7-7 and TRBJ2-2; 9 bases match TRBD2. The germline gives CDR1 SSHAT, CDR2 FNYEAQ (reference sequence). CDR3 length: 15 amino acids. The CDR3 DNA is TGTGCTAGCAGTTCGACTAGCGGAAACACCGGGGAGCTGTTTTTT. It codes for CASSSTSGNTGELFF.

The V and J genes are TRBV5-4 and TRBJ2-5; 13 positions match TRBD2. The V segment lost 4 bases and the J segment 1 base; nucleotides outside the gene matches: 13. The CDR3 totals 19 residues. Germline CDR1 reads SGHNT; CDR2 reads YYREEE (reference sequence). Written as DNA, the CDR3 is TGTGCCAGCAGCGGGTATCCGGGACTAGCGGGGACCTCCCAAGAGACCCAGTACTTC. Protein: CASSGYPGLAGTSQETQYF.

V is TRBV9 and J is TRBJ1-1, with 8 positions matching TRBD1. Germline CDR1 and CDR2: SGDLS and YYNGEE. Unmatched junction bases numbered 14, after V lost 0 bases and J lost 4 bases. CDR3 length equals 18 residues. The CDR3 loop reads CASSVGPGGPISPTEAFF. The CDR3 DNA is TGTGCCAGCAGCGTAGGCCCAGGGGGCCCTATCAGCCCCACTGAAGCTTTCTTT.

This clone has just a few counts. This chain uses TRBV5-6 with TRBJ1-3; no clear D. The CDR3 loop spans 13 amino acids. Germline-derived CDR1 and CDR2 are SGHDT and YYEEEE. Trimming stripped 0 bases from V and 7 bases from J, with 8 bases between. CDR3 sequence: CASSLAGVNTIYF. Written as DNA, the CDR3 is TGTGCCAGCAGCTTGGCCGGGGTTAACACCATATATTTT.

The rearrangement uses TRBV15 and TRBJ1-6, with 7 bases fitting TRBD1. The CDR3 has 16 residues. CDR1 and CDR2 from the germline V gene are LNHNV and YYDKDF (reference sequence). V shed 0 bases, J shed 9 bases, and the junction held 8 bases outside the gene matches. CDR3 sequence: CATSRDRNRGGSPLHF. The DNA for the CDR3 is TGTGCCACCAGCAGAGATAGGAACAGGGGCGGTTCACCCCTCCACTTT.

The chain employs TRBV9 and TRBJ2-1, with a possible D match to TRBD1 (5 bases). The CDR3 length is 13 residues. Germline loops: CDR1 SGDLS, CDR2 YYNGEE. Trimming removed 4 bases from V and 4 bases from J, with 9 bases in between. CDR3 in amino acids: CASSTQGYNEQFF. Here the CDR3 DNA reads TGTGCCAGCAGCACCCAGGGTTACAATGAGCAGTTCTTC.

Here the CDR3 DNA reads TGCAGCGTGGACGGGACTAGGCACTCGCCGAAGACAGATACGCAGTATTTT. Translated, it gives CSVDGTRHSPKTDTQYF. The chain recombines TRBV29-1 with TRBJ2-3; TRBD2 matches 8 bases. Germline V gene sequence: CDR1 SQVTM, CDR2 ANQGSEA. Trimming cost V 6 bases and J 3 bases; bases outside gene matches: 17. The CDR3 is 17 amino acids.

The chain is built from TRBV5-6 and TRBJ2-7, with TRBD1 matching over 7 bases. Germline assignment: CDR1 SGHDT and CDR2 YYEEEE. The CDR3 contains 12 residues. V trimming: 2 bases; J trimming: 6 bases; junction bases outside the gene matches: 2. DNA of the CDR3: TGTGCCAGCAGCTTTTCAGGGGGCGAGCAGTACTTC. Amino acids: CASSFSGGEQYF.

The chain carries TRBV7-2 and TRBJ1-5; 8 bases are shared with TRBD1. The CDR3 has 15 residues. The trim removed 3 bases at V and 2 bases at J, leaving 3 bases unmatched. Per germline, CDR1 SGHTA and CDR2 FQGNSA. CDR3 region: CASSFGQGGNQPQHF. CDR3 coding DNA: TGTGCCAGCAGCTTCGGACAGGGTGGCAATCAGCCCCAGCATTTT. The whole variable domain, remainder taken from reference TRBV7-2 and TRBJ1-5, is GAGVSQSPSNKVTEKGKDVELRCDPISGHTALYWYRQSLGQGLEFLIYFQGNSAPDKSGLPSDRFSAERTGGSVSTLTIQRTQQEDSAVYLCASSFGQGGNQPQHFGDGTRLSIL.

V usage is TRBV28 and J usage is TRBJ1-1; D is unresolved. Deletions cut 5 bases from V and 4 bases from J, with 17 bases between. Germline V gives CDR1 MDHEN, CDR2 SYDVKM. This CDR3 region has 15 residues. The CDR3 sequence: CASSPPRGWGTEAFF. As DNA, the CDR3 is TGTGCCAGCAGTCCACCTCGGGGTTGGGGCACTGAAGCTTTCTTT.

This clone was detected a few times. The chain is built from TRBV20-1 and TRBJ2-1, with D perhaps matching TRBD1 (6 bases). V was pared by 6 bases and J by 7 bases, with 10 bases between. This CDR3 region has 11 residues. Per the germline V gene, CDR1 is DFQATT and CDR2 is SNEGSKA (reference sequence). The CDR3 reads CSALRGNEQFF. Here the CDR3 DNA reads TGCAGTGCCCTGAGGGGGAATGAGCAGTTCTTC.

This clone was found a few times. The chain joins TRBV25-1 to TRBJ2-7, with 8 bases aligning to TRBD1. V was clipped by 8 bases and J by 4 bases; unmatched bases: 1. The germline V gene has CDR1 MGHDK and CDR2 SYGVNS. The CDR3 sequence is 11 residues long. The CDR3 nucleotides are TGTGCCAGCCGACAGGGGTACGAGCAGTACTTC. Amino acids: CASRQGYEQYF.

This clone has a handful of counts. The chain recombines TRBV28 with TRBJ1-2, with D tentatively TRBD1 (5 bases). V lost 7 bases and J lost 7, with 13 bases in between. The CDR3 has 12 amino acids. The V gene's germline CDR1 is MDHEN and CDR2 SYDVKM. The CDR3 sequence is CASTGGGVGYTF. CDR3 nucleotide sequence: TGTGCCAGCACCGGGGGGGGTGTTGGCTACACCTTC.

On this clone itself: The sample contains more than one DNA sequence encoding this CDR3. The chain has TRBV11-2 and TRBJ2-5; 11 bases fit TRBD1. From germline, CDR1 is SGHAT and CDR2 FQNNGV. With V trimmed by 5 bases and J by 7 bases, 3 bases remained unmatched. The CDR3 has 13 residues. CDR3 residues: CASSRGTGGTQYF. As DNA, the CDR3 is TGTGCCAGCAGCCGGGGGACAGGGGGGACCCAGTACTTC.

The chain employs TRBV7-2 and TRBJ2-7; TRBD2 matches 11 bases. CDR3 length equals 15 residues. Germline CDR1 reads SGHTA; CDR2 reads FQGNSA. With V trimmed by 5 bases and J by 4 bases, 7 bases remained unmatched. For the CDR3, the DNA is TGTGCCAGCAGCCAAGCAGGGACTAGCGGTTACGAGCAGTACTTC. The encoded protein is CASSQAGTSGYEQYF. The whole variable domain, filled in from reference TRBV7-2 and TRBJ2-7, reads GAGVSQSPSNKVTEKGKDVELRCDPISGHTALYWYRQSLGQGLEFLIYFQGNSAPDKSGLPSDRFSAERTGGSVSTLTIQRTQQEDSAVYLCASSQAGTSGYEQYFGPGTRLTVT.

The V call is TRBV7-9, the J call TRBJ1-2, with a weak D call TRBD1 (6 bases). Trimming shortened V by 1 base and J by 8 bases, and 14 bases separated the two germline ends. Germline CDR1 reads SEHNR; CDR2 reads FQNEAQ (reference sequence). The CDR3 runs to 14 residues. For the CDR3, the DNA is TGTGCCAGCAGCTTAGGTCAGGGGACGGAAGGCTACACCTTC. As protein: CASSLGQGTEGYTF.

The J gene is TRBJ2-3, the V gene TRBV30, with D maybe TRBD2 (6 bases). Germline CDR1 and CDR2: GTSNPN and SVGIG (reference sequence). The CDR3 has 14 residues. V was cut by 4 bases and J by 1 base, with 12 bases left in between. The CDR3 coding sequence is TGTGCCTGGATGGGGGACTCCGGCACAGATACGCAGTATTTT. The encoded protein is CAWMGDSGTDTQYF.

The rearrangement links TRBV29-1 to TRBJ2-7; the D gene is possibly TRBD2 (6 bases). The CDR3 has 15 amino acids. Looked up from germline, CDR1 is SQVTM and CDR2 is ANQGSEA. V dropped 4 bases and J dropped 3 bases, with 19 bases sitting between them. In nucleotides, the CDR3 is TGCAGCGTTGTTGGGTCGTTAGCGGCAAACTACGAGCAGTACTTC. Encoded protein: CSVVGSLAANYEQYF.

This clone showed up just a few times. The V gene is TRBV29-1, the J gene TRBJ2-5, with TRBD2 as a possible D gene (5 bases). Trimming took off 4 bases at V and 2 bases at J, with 5 bases between the two ends. This CDR3 has 11 residues. Germline V gives CDR1 SQVTM, CDR2 ANQGSEA. The CDR3 protein is CSVGGQETQYF. DNA of the CDR3: TGCAGCGTTGGAGGGCAAGAGACCCAGTACTTC.

J is TRBJ2-5 and V is TRBV10-3; TRBD1 might be the D (6 bases). From germline, CDR1 is ENHRY and CDR2 SYGVKD. V was clipped by 4 bases and J by 5 bases, with 11 bases between them. The CDR3 covers 13 residues. Here the CDR3 reads CAISADSRETQYF. CDR3 sequence (DNA): TGTGCCATCAGTGCGGACAGCAGGGAGACCCAGTACTTC.

In this sample, this clone turned up a few times. Other DNA sequences of this sample code for an identical CDR3. This CDR3 is CASSLGQVTYEQYF. CDR3 sequence (DNA): TGCGCCAGCAGCTTAGGCCAGGTTACCTACGAGCAGTACTTC. The rearrangement uses TRBV5-1 and TRBJ2-7; D is unclear. V lost 2 bases, J lost 2 bases, and 11 bases lay in between. CDR3 size: 14 residues. The germline V gene encodes CDR1 SGHRS and CDR2 YFSETQ.

This clone came up a few times. The V gene is TRBV5-4, the J gene TRBJ2-1; D unclear. Germline V CDR1 and CDR2: SGHNT, YYREEE (reference sequence). The CDR3 sequence is 14 residues long. Trimming took off 5 bases at V and 5 bases at J, with 14 bases between the two ends. The CDR3 coding sequence is TGTGCCAGCAGGATCAAAGGAGTAAACAATGAGCAGTTCTTC. As protein: CASRIKGVNNEQFF.

This clone was found a few times. V gene TRBV5-1 combines with J gene TRBJ2-6, with D possibly being TRBD1 (6 bases). V dropped 6 bases and J dropped 2 bases, with 9 bases sitting between them. The length of the CDR3 is 14 residues. CDR1 SGHRS and CDR2 YFSETQ come from the germline V gene. The CDR3 region is CASNTGTGANVLTF. CDR3 coding DNA: TGCGCCAGCAACACAGGGACTGGGGCCAACGTCCTGACTTTC.

This clone was detected only a few times. The gene calls are TRBV2 and TRBJ1-5, with 8 bases matching TRBD1. V was clipped by 8 bases and J by 2 bases; unmatched bases: 14. This CDR3 is 17 amino acids long. Germline values: CDR1 SNHLY, CDR2 FYNNEI. The CDR3 loop is CASGFPIGRGRNQPQHF. The DNA of the CDR3 is TGTGCCAGCGGATTCCCGATAGGCAGGGGGCGCAATCAGCCCCAGCATTTT.

CDR3 sequence (DNA): TGTGCCAGCAGTTTGCTTGACAGGCCCTATGGCTACACCTTC. Protein product: CASSLLDRPYGYTF. The rearrangement uses TRBV28 and TRBJ1-2; a weak D match, TRBD1 (6 bases). Per germline, CDR1 MDHEN and CDR2 SYDVKM. V was shortened by 3 bases and J by 4 bases, with 12 bases between the two germline ends. This CDR3 is built from 14 residues.

The rearrangement joins TRBV7-9 to TRBJ2-5; D remains ambiguous. The J call may be faulty, since TRBJ2-7 better matches the DNA end. This CDR3 comprises 13 residues. Germline CDR1 and CDR2: SEHNR and FQNEAQ (reference sequence). CDR3 in DNA: TGTGCCAGCGGTCGGAGCAGCTTATACGAGCAGTACTTC. It codes for CASGRSSLYEQYF.

This clone was picked up one time. The V call is TRBV30, the J call TRBJ1-6; D remains ambiguous. The V and J ends lost 3 bases and 8 bases respectively, with 11 bases between them. This CDR3 is 13 amino acids long. Germline V CDR1 and CDR2: GTSNPN, SVGIG (reference sequence). CDR3 bases: TGTGCCTGGAGCCCGAACCGGGATTCACCCCTCCACTTT. Translation gives CAWSPNRDSPLHF.

V usage is TRBV10-3 and J usage is TRBJ1-5, with D maybe TRBD1 (5 bases). Germline V CDR1 and CDR2: ENHRY, SYGVKD. CDR3 length equals 13 residues. V was cut by 6 bases and J by 7 bases, with 13 bases left in between. CDR3 sequence reads: CAISVDQGQPQHF. CDR3 nucleotide sequence: TGTGCCATCAGCGTAGACCAGGGCCAGCCCCAGCATTTT.

The chain joins TRBV9 to TRBJ2-7; D gene unclear. The CDR3 length is 15 residues. The germline V and J ends were trimmed by 5 bases and 0 bases, with 15 bases remaining between them. Germline CDR1 and CDR2: SGDLS and YYNGEE. CDR3 DNA: TGTGCCAGCAGTCGTAGCTCAGAGAGCTCCTACGAGCAGTACTTC. Protein product: CASSRSSESSYEQYF.

The rearrangement joins TRBV5-4 to TRBJ2-2, with no clear D. Trimming pared 5 bases from V and 1 base from J, leaving 6 bases between. Germline assignment: CDR1 SGHNT and CDR2 YYREEE (reference sequence). The CDR3 runs 13 residues. The CDR3 nucleotides read TGTGCCAGCAGGACGGGGAACACCGGGGAGCTGTTTTTT. Amino acids: CASRTGNTGELFF.

This clone has more than one count but fewer than ten. The chain has TRBV28 and TRBJ1-4; 8 bases align to TRBD1. V shed 3 bases and J 4 bases; nucleotides not matched to a gene: 7. This CDR3 spans 16 amino acids. Germline values: CDR1 MDHEN, CDR2 SYDVKM. CDR3 sequence reads: CASSFYATGDNEKLFF. Here the CDR3 DNA reads TGTGCCAGCAGTTTTTACGCGACAGGGGATAATGAAAAACTGTTTTTT.